These T cell receptor beta chains were read from a single sample in a study of blood T cell repertoires in COVID-19. Profiling relied on immunoSEQ multiplex PCR, and the TCRdb table lists in-frame clones only, not all of them. The table has 95,000 to 100,000 clones, roughly 80% seen once. Sequencing was performed on peripheral blood. All receptors derive from a woman aged 80 or older with acute or convalescent COVID-19. The CDR3 runs from the conserved cysteine through the conserved F or W. D genes are given only for firm matches. The listing skips clone size in some rows; elsewhere it reads once, few, many or a size class.

d_call: -
clone_size: -
v_call: TRBV4-1
j_call: TRBJ1-4
cdr3_aa: CASSQALWTARGNVRDEKLFF
cdr3_nt: TGCGCCAGCAGCCAAGCGCTTTGGACAGCAAGGGGCAACGTTCGGGATGAAAAACTGTTTTTT

d_call: -
clone_size: -
v_call: TRBV29-1
j_call: TRBJ1-1
cdr3_aa: CSVEGGNTEAFF
cdr3_nt: TGCAGCGTTGAGGGGGGGAACACTGAAGCTTTCTTT

d_call: -
clone_size: few
v_call: TRBV9
j_call: TRBJ2-3
cdr3_aa: CASSVISGLTDTQYF
cdr3_nt: TGTGCCAGCAGCGTAATTAGCGGACTCACAGATACGCAGTATTTT

d_call: -
clone_size: -
v_call: TRBV30
j_call: TRBJ1-2
cdr3_aa: CAWSYDISSYGYTF
cdr3_nt: TGTGCCTGGAGTTATGACATTTCCTCCTATGGCTACACCTTC

d_call: -
clone_size: -
v_call: TRBV2
j_call: TRBJ2-5
cdr3_aa: CASSEVGGAGETQYF
cdr3_nt: TGTGCCAGCAGTGAAGTAGGGGGGGCTGGAGAGACCCAGTACTTC

d_call: -
clone_size: -
v_call: TRBV15
j_call: TRBJ2-3
cdr3_aa: CATSKNRSPDTQYF
cdr3_nt: TGTGCCACCAGCAAAAACAGGTCCCCAGATACGCAGTATTTT

d_call: -
clone_size: -
v_call: TRBV5-1
j_call: TRBJ1-3
cdr3_aa: CASSSARMGGGNTIYF
cdr3_nt: TGCGCCAGCAGCTCGGCAAGGATGGGCGGGGGAAACACCATATATTTT

d_call: -
clone_size: -
v_call: TRBV7-9
j_call: TRBJ1-6
cdr3_aa: CASSLETSSPLHF
cdr3_nt: TGTGCCAGCAGCTTAGAGACAAGTTCACCCCTCCACTTT

d_call: -
clone_size: -
v_call: TRBV6-5
j_call: TRBJ1-5
cdr3_aa: CASKRGSGGNQPQHF
cdr3_nt: TGTGCCAGCAAGAGGGGGAGTGGGGGCAATCAGCCCCAGCATTTT

d_call: -
clone_size: -
v_call: TRBV28
j_call: TRBJ1-1
cdr3_aa: CASSLGGRTNTEAFF
cdr3_nt: TGTGCCAGCAGTTTAGGGGGCAGAACGAACACTGAAGCTTTCTTT

d_call: -
clone_size: -
v_call: TRBV9
j_call: TRBJ2-3
cdr3_aa: CASSVNYRDTDTQYF
cdr3_nt: TGTGCCAGCAGCGTTAATTACAGAGACACAGATACGCAGTATTTT

d_call: TRBD1
clone_size: -
v_call: TRBV5-4
j_call: TRBJ2-5
cdr3_aa: CASSLGTVQETQYF
cdr3_nt: TGTGCCAGCAGCCTCGGGACAGTCCAAGAGACCCAGTACTTC

d_call: TRBD1
clone_size: -
v_call: TRBV28
j_call: TRBJ1-6
cdr3_aa: CAAGQGSSPLHF
cdr3_nt: TGTGCCGCAGGACAGGGGAGTTCACCCCTCCACTTT

d_call: TRBD1
clone_size: -
v_call: TRBV4-1
j_call: TRBJ1-3
cdr3_aa: CASSQASGGLSGNTIYF
cdr3_nt: TGCGCCAGCAGCCAAGCCTCAGGGGGACTCTCTGGAAACACCATATATTTT

d_call: TRBD1
clone_size: once
v_call: TRBV5-1
j_call: TRBJ1-6
cdr3_aa: CASSPGQNSPLHF
cdr3_nt: TGCGCCAGCAGCCCGGGACAGAATTCACCCCTCCACTTT

d_call: TRBD1
clone_size: -
v_call: TRBV2
j_call: TRBJ1-2
cdr3_aa: CARGQGGGYTF
cdr3_nt: TGTGCCAGAGGACAGGGAGGAGGCTACACCTTC

d_call: TRBD1
clone_size: -
v_call: TRBV18
j_call: TRBJ1-1
cdr3_aa: CASSRTGGDTEAFF
cdr3_nt: TGTGCCAGCTCTCGCACAGGGGGGGACACTGAAGCTTTCTTT

d_call: -
clone_size: -
v_call: TRBV2
j_call: TRBJ2-6
cdr3_aa: CASSLRHSGANVLTF
cdr3_nt: TGTGCCAGCAGCCTCAGACACTCTGGGGCCAACGTCCTGACTTTC

d_call: TRBD1
clone_size: few
v_call: TRBV4-1
j_call: TRBJ1-5
cdr3_aa: CASSQEGPRDRGPQPQHF
cdr3_nt: TGCGCCAGCAGCCAAGAGGGGCCCCGGGACAGGGGGCCTCAGCCCCAGCATTTT

d_call: -
clone_size: -
v_call: TRBV5-1
j_call: TRBJ2-5
cdr3_aa: CASSEITGTSETQYF
cdr3_nt: TGCGCCAGCAGCGAAATTACAGGGACATCCGAGACCCAGTACTTC

d_call: -
clone_size: -
v_call: TRBV20-1
j_call: TRBJ2-2
cdr3_aa: CSASRRENTGELFF
cdr3_nt: TGCAGTGCTAGTAGGCGGGAGAACACCGGGGAGCTGTTTTTT

d_call: -
clone_size: -
v_call: TRBV28
j_call: TRBJ1-3
cdr3_aa: CASRRQQSGNTIYF
cdr3_nt: TGTGCCAGCAGACGACAACAGTCTGGAAACACCATATATTTT

d_call: -
clone_size: -
v_call: TRBV5-1
j_call: TRBJ2-5
cdr3_aa: CASSNLATQETQYF
cdr3_nt: TGCGCCAGCAGCAACCTAGCGACACAAGAGACCCAGTACTTC

d_call: -
clone_size: -
v_call: TRBV5-4
j_call: TRBJ2-3
cdr3_aa: CASSSVAVTAGTQYF
cdr3_nt: TGTGCCAGCAGCTCAGTAGCGGTGACGGCTGGTACGCAGTATTTT

d_call: -
clone_size: -
v_call: TRBV10-2
j_call: TRBJ1-2
cdr3_aa: CASLDSYYGYTF
cdr3_nt: TGCGCCAGCCTGGACAGCTACTATGGCTACACCTTC

d_call: TRBD1
clone_size: -
v_call: TRBV29-1
j_call: TRBJ1-1
cdr3_aa: CSVGQGGTEAFF
cdr3_nt: TGCAGCGTCGGACAGGGGGGAACTGAAGCTTTCTTT

d_call: TRBD1
clone_size: once
v_call: TRBV28
j_call: TRBJ1-6
cdr3_aa: CASSQGEYNSPLHF
cdr3_nt: TGTGCCAGCAGTCAGGGGGAGTATAATTCACCCCTCCACTTT

d_call: -
clone_size: once
v_call: TRBV19
j_call: TRBJ1-2
cdr3_aa: CASSISAGLPNYGYTF
cdr3_nt: TGTGCCAGTAGTATATCGGCGGGGCTACCTAACTATGGCTACACCTTC

d_call: TRBD1
clone_size: -
v_call: TRBV7-6
j_call: TRBJ2-2
cdr3_aa: CASSFGLGQGPAGELFF
cdr3_nt: TGTGCCAGCAGCTTCGGTCTAGGACAGGGCCCCGCCGGGGAGCTGTTTTTT

d_call: -
clone_size: many
v_call: TRBV5-1
j_call: TRBJ2-3
cdr3_aa: CASRGVSTDTQYF
cdr3_nt: TGCGCCAGCCGAGGAGTTAGCACAGATACGCAGTATTTT

d_call: TRBD1
clone_size: few
v_call: TRBV6-2/TRBV6-3
j_call: TRBJ1-5
cdr3_aa: CASSLGDRANQPQHF
cdr3_nt: TGTGCCAGCAGTTTAGGGGACAGGGCTAATCAGCCCCAGCATTTT

d_call: -
clone_size: once
v_call: TRBV6-1
j_call: TRBJ2-4
cdr3_aa: CASSEEFQGTNIQYF
cdr3_nt: TGTGCCAGCAGTGAAGAATTCCAGGGGACCAACATTCAGTACTTC

d_call: -
clone_size: few
v_call: TRBV11-2
j_call: TRBJ1-2
cdr3_aa: CASSPRNRNYGYTF
cdr3_nt: TGTGCCAGCAGCCCCCGTAACAGAAACTATGGCTACACCTTC